This T cell receptor (beta chain) is drawn from a study of beta chain features in type 1 diabetes. About the study: Healthy donors resembled patients in age, gender and cell yields. Overall study results and limits: Researchers report that Type 1 diabetes patients had moderately but significantly shorter TCRB CDR3s across all four CD4+ subsets. VDJ junctions from type 1 diabetes patients carried fewer insertions and larger deletions.

Germline values: CDR1 KGHSH, CDR2 LQKENI. This CDR3 contains 14 residues. V was trimmed by 0 bases and J by 6 bases, leaving 8 bases between them. As regards this clone: Its specificity is unknown.

The authors reverse transcribed all of the isolated RNA, so sequencing captured expressed TCRB transcripts. Assay used: immunoSEQ multiplex PCR; TCRdb lists only in-frame clones, some missing. The sample lists 430,000 or so clones, about an eighth occurring once. The genes are TRBV18 and TRBJ2-2; unclear D gene. The source is a woman aged 18-35 years in good health. The sequencing sample was made of naive CD4+ T cells from blood. The CDR3 loop is CASSPPSPSGELFF. CDR3 nucleotide sequence: TGTGCCAGCTCACCACCATCTCCATCCGGGGAGCTGTTTTTT. Filled out from reference TRBV18 and TRBJ2-2, the complete variable domain reads NAGVMQNPRHLVRRRGQEARLRCSPMKGHSHVYWYRQLPEEGLKFMVYLQKENIIDESGMPKERFSAEFPKEGPSILRIQQVVRGDSAAYFCASSPPSPSGELFFGEGSRLTVL.